This T cell receptor (beta chain) comes out of a study of T cells of healthy individuals. MiXCR was run by TCRdb on the 5' RACE reads, yielding one entry per CDR3 protein. In the table there are more than 60,000 distinct CDR3 sequences, about 16% of which are singletons. This clonotype occurred a few times. This sequence was found in a human donor in good health.

DNA of the CDR3: TGTGCCAGCAGCTTAGGGGGGAGGGGGATTCGTGGCTACACCTTC. Its protein product is CASSLGGRGIRGYTF. The V call is TRBV7-8, the J call TRBJ1-2; D is possibly TRBD1 (6 bases). The ends were cut back, 1 base at V and 7 bases at J, with 16 bases in the middle. Germline lookup yields CDR1 SGHVS and CDR2 FQNEAQ. The CDR3 covers 15 residues. The full variable domain, with the rest looked up from reference TRBV7-8 and TRBJ1-2, is GAGVSQSPRYKVAKRGQDVALRCDPISGHVSLFWYQQALGQGPEFLTYFQNEAQLDKSGLPSDRFFAERPEGSVSTLKIQRTQQEDSAVYLCASSLGGRGIRGYTFGSGTRLTVV.